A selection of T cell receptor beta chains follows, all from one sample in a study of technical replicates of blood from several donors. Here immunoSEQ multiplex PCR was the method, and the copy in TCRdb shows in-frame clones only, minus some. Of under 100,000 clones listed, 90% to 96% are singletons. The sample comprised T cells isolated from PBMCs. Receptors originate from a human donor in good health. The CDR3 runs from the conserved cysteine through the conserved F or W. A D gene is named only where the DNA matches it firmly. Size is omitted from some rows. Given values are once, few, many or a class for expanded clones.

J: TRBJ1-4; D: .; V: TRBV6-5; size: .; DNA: TGTGCCAGCAAACCGACAGCAACTAATGAAAAACTGTTTTTT; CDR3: CASKPTATNEKLFF
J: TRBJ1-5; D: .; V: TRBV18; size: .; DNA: TGTGCCAGCTCAACAAGCCAGGGTAATCAGCCCCAGCATTTT; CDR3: CASSTSQGNQPQHF
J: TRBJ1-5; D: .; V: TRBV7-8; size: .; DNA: TGTGCCAGCAGCTCCTTAGTCCAGCCCCAGCATTTT; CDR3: CASSSLVQPQHF
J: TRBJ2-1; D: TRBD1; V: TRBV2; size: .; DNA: TGTGCCAGCGGCCAGACAGGGGCTTCCTACAATGAGCAGTTCTTC; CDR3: CASGQTGASYNEQFF
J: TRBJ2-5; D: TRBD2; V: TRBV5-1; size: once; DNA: TGCGCCAGCAGCTCCTGGGGAGGGCAAGAGACCCAGTACTTC; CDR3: CASSSWGGQETQYF
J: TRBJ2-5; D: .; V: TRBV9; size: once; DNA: TGTGCCAGCAGCGTACGCGGGGTTCAGGAGACCCAGTACTTC; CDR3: CASSVRGVQETQYF
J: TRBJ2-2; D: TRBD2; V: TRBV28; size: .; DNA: TGTGCCAGCACCCCCCTTCCGGGACTAGCAAGACCCCGGGAGCTGTTTTTT; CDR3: CASTPLPGLARPRELFF
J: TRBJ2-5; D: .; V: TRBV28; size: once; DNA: TGTGCCAGCTGGGAGTATGGCAGCCAAGAGACCCAGTACTTC; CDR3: CASWEYGSQETQYF
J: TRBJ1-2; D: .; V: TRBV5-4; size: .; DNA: TGTGCCAGCAGCTTATCGTACACAAACTATGGCTACACCTTC; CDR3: CASSLSYTNYGYTF
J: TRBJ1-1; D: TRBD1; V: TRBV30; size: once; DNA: TGTGCCTGGAGTGTACGCAGGGGGCAAATGAACACTGAAGCTTTCTTT; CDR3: CAWSVRRGQMNTEAFF
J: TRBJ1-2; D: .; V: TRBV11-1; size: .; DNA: TGTGCCAGCACCGAAGGACAGATCTATGGCTACACCTTC; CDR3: CASTEGQIYGYTF
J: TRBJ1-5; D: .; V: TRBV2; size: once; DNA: TGTGCCAGCAGGAGAGGGGGTAGGGGCAATCAGCCCCAGCATTTT; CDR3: CASRRGGRGNQPQHF
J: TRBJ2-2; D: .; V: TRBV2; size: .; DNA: TGTGCCAGCATCGGAAACAGGAACACCGGGGAGCTGTTTTTT; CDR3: CASIGNRNTGELFF
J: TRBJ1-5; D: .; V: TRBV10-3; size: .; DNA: TGTGCCATCAGACTCACCCTCAATCAGCCCCAGCATTTT; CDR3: CAIRLTLNQPQHF
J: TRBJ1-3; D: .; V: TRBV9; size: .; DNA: TGTGCCAGCAGCGTAGCTTCTTCTGGAAACACCATATATTTT; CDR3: CASSVASSGNTIYF
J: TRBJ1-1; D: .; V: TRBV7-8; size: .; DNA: TGTGCCAGCAGCACCAGAGTTGGGAGGACTGAAGCTTTCTTT; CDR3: CASSTRVGRTEAFF
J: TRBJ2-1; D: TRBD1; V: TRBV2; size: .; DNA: TGTGCCAGCAGTGAAGGGACAGGGTTTTATGAGCAGTTCTTC; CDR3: CASSEGTGFYEQFF
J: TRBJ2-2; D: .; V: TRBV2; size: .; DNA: TGTGCCAGCAGGAAGGGGGCGAACACCGGGGAGCTGTTTTTT; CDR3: CASRKGANTGELFF
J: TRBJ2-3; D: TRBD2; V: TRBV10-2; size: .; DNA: TGCGCCAGCAGTGAGTCTAGCGGGAGGGCCGATACGCAGTATTTT; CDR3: CASSESSGRADTQYF
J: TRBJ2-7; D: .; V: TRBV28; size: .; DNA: TGTGCCAGCAGCCCCCCCCTTGTTGGAGGCGAGCGGCAGTACTTC; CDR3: CASSPPLVGGERQYF
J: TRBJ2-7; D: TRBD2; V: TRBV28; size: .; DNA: TGTGCCAGCAGTTTCATCGAGACTAGCCGATCTACCTACGAGCAGTACTTC; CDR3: CASSFIETSRSTYEQYF
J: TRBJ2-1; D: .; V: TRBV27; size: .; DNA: TGTGCCAGCAGTTTATCGGGAGTTGGCTCCTACAATGAGCAGTTCTTC; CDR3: CASSLSGVGSYNEQFF
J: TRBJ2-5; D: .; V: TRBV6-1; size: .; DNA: TGTGCCAGCAGTGTGCTACAGGAGCAAGAGACCCAGTACTTC; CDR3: CASSVLQEQETQYF
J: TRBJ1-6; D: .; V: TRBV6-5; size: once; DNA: TGTGCCAGCAGTTACAGGGAGAGGTTTAATTCACCCCTCCACTTT; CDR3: CASSYRERFNSPLHF
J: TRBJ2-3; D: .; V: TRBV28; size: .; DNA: TGTGCCAGCAAGGGGCGAAACGACCGGCTCGATACGCAGTATTTT; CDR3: CASKGRNDRLDTQYF
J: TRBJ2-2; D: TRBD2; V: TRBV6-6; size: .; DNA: TGTGCCAGCGGGATAGCGGGAGGGACCGGGGAGCTGTTTTTT; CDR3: CASGIAGGTGELFF
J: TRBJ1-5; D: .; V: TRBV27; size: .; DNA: TGTGCCAGCGGGAGAGAATTCAATCAGCCCCAGCATTTT; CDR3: CASGREFNQPQHF
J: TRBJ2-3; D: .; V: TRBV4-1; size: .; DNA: TGCGCCAGCAGCCAAGGAGTAAGCGTTAGCACAGATACGCAGTATTTT; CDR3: CASSQGVSVSTDTQYF
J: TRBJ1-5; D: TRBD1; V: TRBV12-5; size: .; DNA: TGTGCTAGCTACAGGGGCGACAATCAGCCCCAGCATTTT; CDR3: CASYRGDNQPQHF
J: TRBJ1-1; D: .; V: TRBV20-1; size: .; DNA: TGCAGTGCTGGCAAGAACACTGAAGCTTTCTTT; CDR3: CSAGKNTEAFF
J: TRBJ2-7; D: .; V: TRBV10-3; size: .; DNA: TGTGCCATCAGTGTGCCGGGACATAGGACCATCTACGAGCAGTACTTC; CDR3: CAISVPGHRTIYEQYF
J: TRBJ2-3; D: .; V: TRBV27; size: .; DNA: TGTGCCAGCAGTCCATCCCTAGCGTCCACGCAGTATTTT; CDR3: CASSPSLASTQYF
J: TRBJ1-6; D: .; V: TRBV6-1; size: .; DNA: TGTGCCAGCATTCCCCATACTATACTGAATTCACCCCTCCACTTT; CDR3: CASIPHTILNSPLHF
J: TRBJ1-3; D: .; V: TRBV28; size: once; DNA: TGTGCCAGCAGTTCCGCAGGGGATACCATATATTTT; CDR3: CASSSAGDTIYF
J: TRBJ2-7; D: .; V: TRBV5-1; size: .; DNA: TGCGCCAGCAGCTTGGCCACTTCTCTTTTGTTCTCCTACGAGCAGTACTTC; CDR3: CASSLATSLLFSYEQYF
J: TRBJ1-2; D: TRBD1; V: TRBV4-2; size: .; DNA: TGTGCCAGCAGCCTTGACAGGGTCTCTGATGGCTACACCTTC; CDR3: CASSLDRVSDGYTF
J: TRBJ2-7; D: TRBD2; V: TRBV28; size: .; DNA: TGTGCCAGCAGTTTAAGGCTAGCGGAATACGAGCAGTACTTC; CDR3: CASSLRLAEYEQYF
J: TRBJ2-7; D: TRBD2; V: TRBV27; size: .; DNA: TGTGCCAGCAGTTTCCAACCCCCCCTCCTAGCGGGCGCGTACGAGCAGTACTTC; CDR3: CASSFQPPLLAGAYEQYF
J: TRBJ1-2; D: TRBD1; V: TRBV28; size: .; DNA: TGTGCCAGCAGTAGGGGGCTTGGGGGGACGTTGGTCTATGGCTACACCTTC; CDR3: CASSRGLGGTLVYGYTF
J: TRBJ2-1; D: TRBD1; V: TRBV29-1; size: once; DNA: TGCAGCGCCCCGGCTCGGACAGGCTACAATGAGCAGTTCTTC; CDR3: CSAPARTGYNEQFF
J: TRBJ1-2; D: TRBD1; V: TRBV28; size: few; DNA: TGTGCCAGCAGCCCTAGGAAACCCGGGACAGCCATCCCCTTCGGCTACACCTTC; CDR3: CASSPRKPGTAIPFGYTF
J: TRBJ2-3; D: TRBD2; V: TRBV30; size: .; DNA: TGTGCCTGGAGTCAAAAAGGGCTAGCGGGGGGGCGGGGGTATTTT; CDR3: CAWSQKGLAGGRGYF
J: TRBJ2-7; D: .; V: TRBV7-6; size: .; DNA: TGTGCCAGCAGCTCCGGAACGGGAGTTACTTACGAGCAGTACTTC; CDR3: CASSSGTGVTYEQYF
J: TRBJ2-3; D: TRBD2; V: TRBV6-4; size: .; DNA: TGTGCCAGCAGTGACCTAGCGGGGGATAGAGATACGCAGTATTTT; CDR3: CASSDLAGDRDTQYF
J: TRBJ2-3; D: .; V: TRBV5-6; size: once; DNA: TGTGCCAGCAGCTTATTTACAGGCCTGGATACGCAGTATTTT; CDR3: CASSLFTGLDTQYF
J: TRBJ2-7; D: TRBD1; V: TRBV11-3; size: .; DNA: TGTGCCAGCAGCCCCCCCCGACAGGGGATCTCGGACGAGCAGTACTTC; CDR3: CASSPPRQGISDEQYF
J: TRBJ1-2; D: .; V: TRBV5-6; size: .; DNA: TGTGCCAGCAGCTTGGCAGGGAACTATGGCTACACCTTC; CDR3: CASSLAGNYGYTF
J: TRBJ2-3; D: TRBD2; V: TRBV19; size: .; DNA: TGTGCCAGTAGTAGGGGACTAGCGGGCTTGTGGGATACGCAGTATTTT; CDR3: CASSRGLAGLWDTQYF
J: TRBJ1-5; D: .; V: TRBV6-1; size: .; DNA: TGTGCCAGCAGTGAACCAGGGAATAGCAATCAGCCCCAGCATTTT; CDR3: CASSEPGNSNQPQHF
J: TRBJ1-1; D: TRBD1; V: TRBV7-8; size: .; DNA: TGTGCCAGCAGCGCTGGACAGGTGAACACTGAAGCTTTCTTT; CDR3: CASSAGQVNTEAFF
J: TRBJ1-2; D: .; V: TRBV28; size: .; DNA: TGTGCCAGCAGTTATCGGGACTATGGCTACACCTTC; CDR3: CASSYRDYGYTF
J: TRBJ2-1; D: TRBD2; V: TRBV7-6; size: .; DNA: TGTGCCAGCAGCCCTGGGACTAGTGGTGCTCATGAGCAGTTCTTC; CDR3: CASSPGTSGAHEQFF
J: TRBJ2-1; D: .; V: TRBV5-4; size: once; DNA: TGTGCCAGCGGTTCAAGAGGCAATGAGCAGTTCTTC; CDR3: CASGSRGNEQFF
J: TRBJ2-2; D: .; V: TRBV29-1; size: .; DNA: TGCAGCGCTACGGAGGCCGGGGAGCTGTTTTTT; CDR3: CSATEAGELFF
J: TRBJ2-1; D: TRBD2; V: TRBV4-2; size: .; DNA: TGTGCCAGCAGCCAGTATAAGAGCGGGAGGGACCCCTACAATGAGCAGTTCTTC; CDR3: CASSQYKSGRDPYNEQFF
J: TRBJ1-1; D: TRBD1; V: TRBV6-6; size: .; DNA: TGTGCCAGCAGTCAGACAGGGCCGAACACTGAAGCTTTCTTT; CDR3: CASSQTGPNTEAFF
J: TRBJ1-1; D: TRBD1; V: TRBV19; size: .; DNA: TGTGCCAGTAGTTTACAGGGGCGGGACACTGAAGCTTTCTTT; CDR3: CASSLQGRDTEAFF
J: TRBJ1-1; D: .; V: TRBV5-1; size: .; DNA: TGCGCCAGCAGCTTGATAGCAGCTGACACTGAAGCTTTCTTT; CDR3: CASSLIAADTEAFF
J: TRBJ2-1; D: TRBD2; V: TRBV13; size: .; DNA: TGTGCCAGCAGCTTTGAAACGACTAGCGGGGGCTACAATGAGCAGTTCTTC; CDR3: CASSFETTSGGYNEQFF